The present T cell receptor (beta chain) was sequenced within a study of T cells after yellow fever vaccination. This clonotype was counted a few times. What it binds is unknown. 5'RACE template switching produced TCR cDNA carrying a universal primer site and UMIs. TCRdb redid the calling of the 5' RACE reads with MiXCR, one entry per CDR3 protein. The data contain just over 300,000 distinct CDR3 sequences, around 3.6% of them seen just once; the ten biggest clones take up 23%. The study's findings and limits: Most clones from primary vaccination resurfaced after the booster (roughly 96% CD4, approximately 87% CD8). Only a minor proportion of clonotypes was detected across both CD4 and CD8 compartments.

The CDR3 sequence is 15 residues long. In germline, CDR1 is SGHAT, CDR2 FQDESV (reference sequence). Deletions cut 4 bases from V and 3 bases from J, with 13 bases between. The sequenced sample was PBMCs, obtained on the day of the yellow fever booster vaccination. The sequence was obtained from a man younger than 30 who received the YFV17D yellow fever vaccine. V gene TRBV11-1 combines with J gene TRBJ2-1; no clear D gene. The CDR3 loop is CASSSPILGYNEQFF. In DNA, the CDR3 is TGTGCCAGCAGCTCGCCAATTCTGGGCTACAATGAGCAGTTCTTC.